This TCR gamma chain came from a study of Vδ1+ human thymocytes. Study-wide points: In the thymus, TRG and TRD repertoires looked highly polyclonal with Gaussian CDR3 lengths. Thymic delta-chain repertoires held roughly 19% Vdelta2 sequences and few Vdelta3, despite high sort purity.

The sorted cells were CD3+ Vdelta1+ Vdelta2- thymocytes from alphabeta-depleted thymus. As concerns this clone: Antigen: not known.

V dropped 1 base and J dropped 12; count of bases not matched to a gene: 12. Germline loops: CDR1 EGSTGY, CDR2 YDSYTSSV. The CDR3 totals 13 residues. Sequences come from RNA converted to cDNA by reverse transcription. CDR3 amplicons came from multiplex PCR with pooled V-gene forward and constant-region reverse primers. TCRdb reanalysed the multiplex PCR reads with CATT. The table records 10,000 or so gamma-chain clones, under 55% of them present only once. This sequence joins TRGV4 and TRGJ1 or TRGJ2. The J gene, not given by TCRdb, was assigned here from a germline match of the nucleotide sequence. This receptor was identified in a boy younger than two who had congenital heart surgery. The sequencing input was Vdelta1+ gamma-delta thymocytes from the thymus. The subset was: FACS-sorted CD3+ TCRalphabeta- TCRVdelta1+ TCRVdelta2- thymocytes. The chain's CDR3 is CATWDGLESGKLF. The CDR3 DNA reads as TGTGCCACCTGGGATGGACTCGAAAGCGGGAAACTCTTT.